This TCR beta chain is drawn from a study of blood T cell repertoires in COVID-19. Overall study context: Specimens from acute and convalescent COVID-19 originated in the United States, Italy and Spain. T cells, B-cell-depleted T cells, or PBMCs provided the cDNA or gDNA that served as material.

The CDR3 spans 16 residues. Losses at the gene ends were 4 bases for V and 4 bases for J; bases not matched to a gene: 10. CDR1 and CDR2 from the germline V gene are KGHSH and LQKENI. Original data processing: Nucleated cell number was recorded as an estimate derived from reference gene primer amplification. Sequenced by immunoSEQ multiplex PCR; TCRdb stores in-frame clones only, minus some. The V and J calls and clone size come from that table; D and trimming were worked out from the DNA. This table has 200,000 to 250,000 clones, under 85% appearing once. Specimen: peripheral blood. This sequence was found in a woman in her forties with active or convalescent COVID-19. V is TRBV18 and J is TRBJ1-2, with 9 bases matching TRBD1. The CDR3: CASSQTRDREFYGYTF. The CDR3 DNA sequence: TGTGCCAGCTCACAGACCCGGGACAGGGAATTCTATGGCTACACCTTC. Supplemented by reference TRBV18 and TRBJ1-2, the full variable domain reads NAGVMQNPRHLVRRRGQEARLRCSPMKGHSHVYWYRQLPEEGLKFMVYLQKENIIDESGMPKERFSAEFPKEGPSILRIQQVVRGDSAAYFCASSQTRDREFYGYTFGSGTRLTVV.